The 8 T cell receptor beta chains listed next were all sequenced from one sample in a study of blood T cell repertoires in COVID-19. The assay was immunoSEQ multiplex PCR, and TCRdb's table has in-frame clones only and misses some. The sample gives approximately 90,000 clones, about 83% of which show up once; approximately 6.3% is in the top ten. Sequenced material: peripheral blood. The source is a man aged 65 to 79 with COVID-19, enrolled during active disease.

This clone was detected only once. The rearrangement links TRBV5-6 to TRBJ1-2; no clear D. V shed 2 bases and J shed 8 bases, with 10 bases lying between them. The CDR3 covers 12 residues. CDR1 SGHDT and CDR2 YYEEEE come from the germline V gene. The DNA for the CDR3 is TGTGCCAGCAGCTTCCGATCGGGAGGCTACACCTTC. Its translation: CASSFRSGGYTF. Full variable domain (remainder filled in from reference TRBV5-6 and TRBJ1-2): DAGVTQSPTHLIKTRGQQVTLRCSPKSGHDTVSWYQQALGQGPQFIFQYYEEEERQRGNFPDRFSGHQFPNYSSELNVNALLLGDSALYLCASSFRSGGYTFGSGTRLTVV.

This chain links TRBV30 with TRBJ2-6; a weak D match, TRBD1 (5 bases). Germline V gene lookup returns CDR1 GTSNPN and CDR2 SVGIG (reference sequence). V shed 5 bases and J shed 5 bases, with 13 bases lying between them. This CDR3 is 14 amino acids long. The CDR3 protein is CAWGAFNRANVLTF. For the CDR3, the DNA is TGTGCCTGGGGGGCCTTCAATAGGGCCAACGTCCTGACTTTC. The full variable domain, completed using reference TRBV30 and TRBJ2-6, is SQTIHQWPATLVQPVGSPLSLECTVEGTSNPNLYWYRQAAGRGLQLLFYSVGIGQISSEVPQNLSASRPQDRQFILSSKKLLLSDSGFYLCAWGAFNRANVLTFGAGSRLTVL.

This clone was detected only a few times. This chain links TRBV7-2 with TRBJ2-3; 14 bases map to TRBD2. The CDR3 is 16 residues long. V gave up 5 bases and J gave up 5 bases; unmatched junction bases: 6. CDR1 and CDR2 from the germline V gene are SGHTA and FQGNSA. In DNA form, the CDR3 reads TGTGCCAGCAGCCACGGACTAGCGGGGGGTGAAGATACGCAGTATTTT. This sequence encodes CASSHGLAGGEDTQYF.

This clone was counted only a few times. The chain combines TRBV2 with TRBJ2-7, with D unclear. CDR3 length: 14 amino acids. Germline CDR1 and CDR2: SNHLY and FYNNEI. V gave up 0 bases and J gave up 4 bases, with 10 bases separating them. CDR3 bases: TGTGCCAGCAGTGAAGCGCTTGGGCCTTACGAGCAGTACTTC. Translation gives CASSEALGPYEQYF.

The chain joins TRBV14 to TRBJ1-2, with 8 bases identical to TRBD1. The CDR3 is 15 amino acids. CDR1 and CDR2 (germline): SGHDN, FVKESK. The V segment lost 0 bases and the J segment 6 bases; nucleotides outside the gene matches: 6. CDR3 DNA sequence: TGTGCCAGCAGCCAAGATAGGGGCAGGGGGCATGGCTACACCTTC. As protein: CASSQDRGRGHGYTF.

CDR3 sequence: CASSEAGLFYEQYF. CDR3 bases: TGTGCCAGCAGCGAAGCCGGACTCTTCTACGAGCAGTACTTC. V and J are TRBV27 and TRBJ2-7; a possible D gene is TRBD2 (5 bases). The V end lost 6 bases, the J end lost 3 bases, and 15 bases lay between the germline ends. This CDR3 spans 14 amino acids. Germline V gene sequence: CDR1 MNHEY, CDR2 SMNVEV (reference sequence).

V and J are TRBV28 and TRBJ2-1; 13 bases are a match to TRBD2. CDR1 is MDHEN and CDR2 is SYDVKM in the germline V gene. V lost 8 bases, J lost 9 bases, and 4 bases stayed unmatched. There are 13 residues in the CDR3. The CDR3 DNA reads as TGTGCCAGCGGACTAGCGGGAGTGGGTGAGCAGTTCTTC. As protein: CASGLAGVGEQFF.

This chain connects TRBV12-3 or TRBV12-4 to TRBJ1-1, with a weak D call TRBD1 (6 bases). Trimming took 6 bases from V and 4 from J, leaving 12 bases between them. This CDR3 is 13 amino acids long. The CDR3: CASRVQGVTEAFF. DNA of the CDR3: TGTGCCAGCAGGGTACAGGGCGTCACTGAAGCTTTCTTT.